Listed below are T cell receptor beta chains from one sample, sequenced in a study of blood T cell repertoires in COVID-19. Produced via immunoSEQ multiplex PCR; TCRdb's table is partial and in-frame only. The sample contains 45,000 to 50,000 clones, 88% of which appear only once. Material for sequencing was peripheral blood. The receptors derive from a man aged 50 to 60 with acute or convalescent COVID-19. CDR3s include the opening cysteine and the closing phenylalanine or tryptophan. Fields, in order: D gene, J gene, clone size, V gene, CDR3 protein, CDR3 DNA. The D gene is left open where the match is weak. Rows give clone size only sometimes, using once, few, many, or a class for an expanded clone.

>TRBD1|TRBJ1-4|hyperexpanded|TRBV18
CASSSDRGGEKLFF
TGTGCCAGCTCATCGGACAGGGGTGGCGAAAAACTGTTTTTT
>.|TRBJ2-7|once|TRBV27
CASSDNYEQYF
TGTGCCAGCAGTGACAACTACGAGCAGTACTTC
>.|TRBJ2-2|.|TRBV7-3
CASSYETASNTGELFF
TGTGCCAGCAGCTATGAGACAGCCTCGAACACCGGGGAGCTGTTTTTT
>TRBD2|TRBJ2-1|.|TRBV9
CATGPLAGGYNEQFF
TGTGCCACAGGACCACTAGCGGGGGGCTACAATGAGCAGTTCTTC
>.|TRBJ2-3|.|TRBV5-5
CASSLVAGISQTDTQYF
TGTGCCAGCAGCTTGGTGGCAGGGATTTCCCAGACAGATACGCAGTATTTT
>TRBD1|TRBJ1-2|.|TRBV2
CASSTRGRSYGYTF
TGTGCCAGCAGTACCAGGGGGCGAAGCTATGGCTACACCTTC
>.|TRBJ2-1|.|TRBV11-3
CASSYRAYNEQFF
TGTGCCAGCAGCTACAGGGCCTACAATGAGCAGTTCTTC
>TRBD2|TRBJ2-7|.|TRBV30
CAWSRGLVYEQYF
TGTGCCTGGAGTCGGGGACTAGTATACGAGCAGTACTTC
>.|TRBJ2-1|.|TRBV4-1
CASRKGTLSLDEQFF
TGCGCCAGCAGAAAGGGGACTTTAAGTCTGGATGAGCAGTTCTTC
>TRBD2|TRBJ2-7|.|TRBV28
CASRSQSSGSYEQYF
TGTGCCAGCCGGAGTCAGTCTAGCGGGAGTTACGAGCAGTACTTC
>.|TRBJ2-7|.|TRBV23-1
CASTYPKWAGGLIEQYF
TGCGCCAGCACCTACCCCAAGTGGGCTGGCGGGTTAATAGAGCAGTACTTC
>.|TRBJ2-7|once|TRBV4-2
CASREDSRSEQYF
TGTGCCAGCAGGGAAGATTCGAGGTCCGAGCAGTACTTC
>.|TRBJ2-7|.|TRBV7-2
CASSRTDHEQYF
TGTGCCAGCAGTCGAACAGATCACGAGCAGTACTTC
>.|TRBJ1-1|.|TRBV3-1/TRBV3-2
CASSQDDREAFF
TGTGCCAGCAGCCAGGACGACAGGGAAGCTTTCTTT
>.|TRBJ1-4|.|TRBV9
CASSARGGAVTNEKLFF
TGTGCCAGCAGCGCTCGAGGGGGGGCGGTCACTAATGAAAAACTGTTTTTT
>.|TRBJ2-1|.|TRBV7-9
CASSADWPNEQFF
TGTGCCAGCAGCGCCGACTGGCCCAATGAGCAGTTCTTC
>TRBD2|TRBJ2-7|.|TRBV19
CASSTGAGWEQYF
TGTGCCAGTAGTACGGGAGCGGGATGGGAGCAGTACTTC